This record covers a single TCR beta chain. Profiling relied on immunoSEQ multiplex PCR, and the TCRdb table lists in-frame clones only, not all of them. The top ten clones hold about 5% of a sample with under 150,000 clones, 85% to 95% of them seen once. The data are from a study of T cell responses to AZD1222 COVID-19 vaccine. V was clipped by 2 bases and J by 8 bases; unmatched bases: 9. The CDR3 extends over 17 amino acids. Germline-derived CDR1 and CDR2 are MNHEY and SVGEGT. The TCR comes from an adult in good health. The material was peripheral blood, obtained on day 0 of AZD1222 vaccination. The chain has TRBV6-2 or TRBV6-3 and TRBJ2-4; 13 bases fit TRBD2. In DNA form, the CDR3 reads TGTGCCAGCAGTTACGTACTAGCGGGGGGGCTCAGTTACATTCAGTACTTC. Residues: CASSYVLAGGLSYIQYF.